Sequencing of this TCR beta chain was carried out in a study of a mutant IDH1 vaccine in newly diagnosed glioma. Time point noted: week 47, end of study. It was 300 ug of mutant IDH1 20-mer peptide that made up each vaccine dose, given with topical imiquimod. As concerns this clone: The antigen is unknown.

CDR1 and CDR2 (germline): SNHLY, FYNNEI. The ends were cut back, 0 bases at V and 9 bases at J, with 14 bases in the middle. The CDR3 covers 14 residues. TCRdb's table, derived via immunoSEQ multiplex PCR, lists solely in-frame clones and lacks some. The sample contains approximately 100,000 clones, 85% to 90% of which appear only once. Sample: PBMCs, taken from a glioma patient whose treatment included an IDH1 peptide vaccine. The rearrangement uses TRBV2 and TRBJ1-2; D remains ambiguous. This clonotype originated in a woman in her fifties or sixties with glioma. CDR3: CASSEAAQRGSYTF. In DNA form, the CDR3 reads TGTGCCAGCAGTGAAGCGGCGCAGAGAGGTAGCTACACCTTC.